One TCR beta chain is described in this entry. Per the germline V gene, CDR1 is LNHDA and CDR2 is SQIVND (reference sequence). V trimming: 7 bases; J trimming: 5 bases; junction bases outside the gene matches: 6. This CDR3 region has 13 residues. Libraries were prepared by immunoSEQ multiplex PCR; TCRdb keeps only in-frame clonotypes and omits some of them. The profile shows 75,000 or so clones, 90% to 95% of them singletons. These data are taken from a study of technical replicates of blood from a few donors. The material sequenced was T cells isolated from PBMCs. The chain links TRBV19 to TRBJ1-1; TRBD1 aligns across 8 bases. This receptor was obtained from a human donor in good health. The DNA of the CDR3 is TGTGCCAGTAAGACCCAGGGGGCTACTGAAGCTTTCTTT. As protein: CASKTQGATEAFF.